This is a list of T cell receptor beta chains from one sample in a study of T cells after yellow fever vaccination. TCRdb redid the calling of the 5' RACE reads with MiXCR, one entry per CDR3 protein. The table records approximately 300,000 distinct CDR3 sequences, approximately 11% of them present only once. The sequencing used CD4+ T cells sorted from PBMCs, collected 45 days after the yellow fever booster vaccination. Receptors were obtained from a man aged 18 to 30 who received the YFV17D yellow fever vaccine. Each CDR3 is given with its conserved first and last residue. D genes are given only for firm matches. Clone size, where shown, is once, few, many, or a class for clones that have expanded.

v_gene: TRBV4-1; j_gene: TRBJ2-5; abundance: few; d_gene: NA; CDR3aa: CASSQVLRGSQETQYF; CDR3nt: TGCGCCAGCAGCCAAGTCCTCCGGGGGAGCCAAGAGACCCAGTACTTC
v_gene: TRBV20-1; j_gene: TRBJ1-1; abundance: few; d_gene: TRBD1; CDR3aa: CSATGGGNTEAFF; CDR3nt: TGCAGTGCCACAGGAGGGGGCAACACTGAAGCTTTCTTT
v_gene: TRBV12-3/TRBV12-4; j_gene: TRBJ2-5; abundance: NA; d_gene: NA; CDR3aa: CASTLSGPQETQYF; CDR3nt: TGTGCCAGCACCCTCTCCGGGCCCCAAGAGACCCAGTACTTC
v_gene: TRBV3-1; j_gene: TRBJ1-3; abundance: NA; d_gene: NA; CDR3aa: CASSSYRTGPGNTIYF; CDR3nt: TGTGCCAGCAGCTCCTACCGCACAGGGCCAGGAAACACCATATATTTT
v_gene: TRBV4-1; j_gene: TRBJ2-7; abundance: many; d_gene: NA; CDR3aa: CASSQDLVSRGHKLSYEQYF; CDR3nt: TGCGCCAGCAGCCAAGATCTGGTTAGTCGGGGACACAAACTTTCCTACGAGCAGTACTTC
v_gene: TRBV7-2; j_gene: TRBJ2-5; abundance: NA; d_gene: NA; CDR3aa: CASSSYRDIVETQYF; CDR3nt: TGTGCCAGCAGCAGCTACAGGGATATAGTAGAGACCCAGTACTTC
v_gene: TRBV18; j_gene: TRBJ2-3; abundance: NA; d_gene: TRBD2; CDR3aa: CASSLRTSGGPDTQYF; CDR3nt: TGTGCCAGCTCACTGAGGACTAGCGGGGGCCCAGATACGCAGTATTTT
v_gene: TRBV9; j_gene: TRBJ2-3; abundance: few; d_gene: TRBD1; CDR3aa: CASQRGQGTDTQYF; CDR3nt: TGTGCCAGCCAAAGGGGGCAAGGCACAGATACGCAGTATTTT
v_gene: TRBV12-3/TRBV12-4; j_gene: TRBJ2-5; abundance: many; d_gene: NA; CDR3aa: CASSFHQETQYF; CDR3nt: TGTGCCAGCAGCTTCCACCAAGAGACCCAGTACTTC
v_gene: TRBV5-1; j_gene: TRBJ2-3; abundance: few; d_gene: TRBD2; CDR3aa: CASRYGTSGGSTDTQYF; CDR3nt: TGCGCCAGCAGATATGGGACTAGCGGGGGTAGCACAGATACGCAGTATTTT
v_gene: TRBV7-8; j_gene: TRBJ1-6; abundance: NA; d_gene: NA; CDR3aa: CASCLLGPGNSPLHF; CDR3nt: TGTGCCAGCTGCTTACTGGGGCCTGGGAATTCACCCCTCCACTTT
v_gene: TRBV7-2; j_gene: TRBJ1-1; abundance: NA; d_gene: NA; CDR3aa: CASSLQRVEAFF; CDR3nt: TGTGCCAGCAGCCTTCAGAGGGTTGAAGCTTTCTTT
v_gene: TRBV4-3; j_gene: TRBJ1-2; abundance: NA; d_gene: TRBD1; CDR3aa: CASSQGGQGVAGYTF; CDR3nt: TGCGCCAGCAGCCAAGGGGGACAGGGGGTGGCTGGCTACACCTTC
v_gene: TRBV5-1; j_gene: TRBJ2-1; abundance: many; d_gene: NA; CDR3aa: CASSVSQGFHEQFF; CDR3nt: TGCGCCAGCAGCGTGAGTCAGGGTTTCCATGAGCAGTTCTTC
v_gene: TRBV7-2; j_gene: TRBJ2-5; abundance: many; d_gene: NA; CDR3aa: CASSQDGETQYF; CDR3nt: TGTGCCAGCAGCCAAGACGGAGAGACCCAGTACTTC
v_gene: TRBV6-6; j_gene: TRBJ1-2; abundance: NA; d_gene: TRBD1; CDR3aa: CASREATGGYGYTF; CDR3nt: TGTGCCAGCAGGGAAGCCACAGGGGGCTATGGCTACACCTTC
v_gene: TRBV6-1; j_gene: TRBJ1-6; abundance: many; d_gene: NA; CDR3aa: CASNPRQSNSPLHF; CDR3nt: TGTGCCAGCAACCCGAGACAGAGTAATTCACCCCTCCACTTT
v_gene: TRBV7-3; j_gene: TRBJ2-2; abundance: few; d_gene: NA; CDR3aa: CASRPTPDSTGELFF; CDR3nt: TGTGCCAGCAGGCCGACCCCAGACAGCACCGGGGAGCTGTTTTTT
v_gene: TRBV6-1; j_gene: TRBJ1-2; abundance: few; d_gene: NA; CDR3aa: CASSESAADYGYTF; CDR3nt: TGTGCCAGCAGTGAATCGGCCGCCGACTATGGCTACACCTTC
v_gene: TRBV2; j_gene: TRBJ1-1; abundance: NA; d_gene: TRBD1; CDR3aa: CASSVQGATEAFF; CDR3nt: TGTGCCAGCAGTGTCCAGGGGGCCACTGAAGCTTTCTTT
v_gene: TRBV20-1; j_gene: TRBJ2-3; abundance: NA; d_gene: NA; CDR3aa: CSATQHSTDTQYF; CDR3nt: TGCAGTGCAACGCAGCACAGCACAGATACGCAGTATTTT
v_gene: TRBV6-6; j_gene: TRBJ2-3; abundance: few; d_gene: NA; CDR3aa: CASSFDGHTDTQYF; CDR3nt: TGTGCCAGCAGTTTCGACGGCCACACAGATACGCAGTATTTT
v_gene: TRBV9; j_gene: TRBJ1-1; abundance: few; d_gene: NA; CDR3aa: CASSVAMNTEAFF; CDR3nt: TGTGCCAGCAGCGTAGCGATGAACACTGAAGCTTTCTTT
v_gene: TRBV7-9; j_gene: TRBJ2-7; abundance: few; d_gene: TRBD2; CDR3aa: CASSPGTSGDEQYF; CDR3nt: TGTGCCAGCAGCCCGGGGACTAGCGGGGACGAGCAGTACTTC
v_gene: TRBV5-6; j_gene: TRBJ1-1; abundance: NA; d_gene: NA; CDR3aa: CASSSPGLIGAEAFF; CDR3nt: TGTGCCAGCAGCTCGCCTGGGTTGATCGGCGCTGAAGCTTTCTTT
v_gene: TRBV6-5; j_gene: TRBJ1-1; abundance: few; d_gene: NA; CDR3aa: CASRPTAATEAFF; CDR3nt: TGTGCCAGCCGACCGACGGCGGCCACTGAAGCTTTCTTT
v_gene: TRBV28; j_gene: TRBJ2-5; abundance: few; d_gene: TRBD1; CDR3aa: CASSRSGTGVKERETQYF; CDR3nt: TGTGCCAGCAGTAGGTCCGGGACAGGGGTGAAGGAGAGAGAGACCCAGTACTTC
v_gene: TRBV11-2; j_gene: TRBJ2-2; abundance: NA; d_gene: NA; CDR3aa: CASSLDGAPGELFF; CDR3nt: TGTGCCAGCAGCTTAGATGGGGCGCCCGGGGAGCTGTTTTTT
v_gene: TRBV11-2; j_gene: TRBJ1-1; abundance: NA; d_gene: NA; CDR3aa: CASSPLISGATEAFF; CDR3nt: TGTGCCAGCAGCCCCCTCATTTCCGGGGCGACTGAAGCTTTCTTT
v_gene: TRBV7-2; j_gene: TRBJ2-3; abundance: many; d_gene: NA; CDR3aa: CASSQDFSDYTQYF; CDR3nt: TGTGCCAGCAGCCAAGACTTCTCAGATTATACGCAGTATTTT